The 13 T cell receptor beta chains listed next were all sequenced from one sample in a study of T cells in Graves' hyperthyroidism and ophthalmopathy (dated by TCRdb to the late 2010s). Preparation of the library involved multiplex PCR. TCRdb records Illumina HiSeq 2000 as the sequencer. The TCR beta CDR3 regions were amplified from the RNA transcripts. The TCR CDR3 was subjected to a first round of RT-PCR using the HTBI primer set and the Qiagen OneStep RT-PCR kit. In TCRdb, the public reads were trimmed at Q25 with fastp and aligned with MiXCR, with productive beta chains retained. CDR3 protein sequences are deduplicated, and each keeps its most common genes and DNA. For this sample there are about 270,000 distinct CDR3 sequences; around 15% appear just once. The ten largest clones take up around 30% of the sample. The sample comprised blood. Source of these receptors: a woman aged 45-65 years with Graves' hyperthyroidism that later progressed to Graves' ophthalmopathy.

This clonotype was found many times. J is TRBJ1-2 and V is TRBV12-3 or TRBV12-4; no firm D call. V was pared by 3 bases and J by 5 bases, with 10 bases between. The CDR3 totals 13 residues. In DNA form, the CDR3 reads TGTGCCAGCAGTTTTAGATCCGGGTATGGCTACACCTTC. Translation: CASSFRSGYGYTF.

Notes on this clonotype: A much larger clonotype is one base distant, so this may be a read error. This chain uses TRBV11-2 with TRBJ2-1; 7 nucleotides align to TRBD2. V was pared by 1 base and J by 5 bases, with 14 bases of the junction left unmatched. Germline CDR1 is SGHAT and CDR2 is FQNNGV. The CDR3 covers 18 residues. CDR3 DNA sequence: TGTGCCAGCAGCTTAGCGCTTTCCCCTAGCGGCGCCCACAATGAGCAGTTCTTC. It encodes CASSLALSPSGAHNEQFF.

In this sample, this clonotype turned up many times. The CDR3 here is CSLLKLSTEAFF. Written as DNA, the CDR3 is TGCAGCCTTCTAAAGTTAAGCACTGAAGCTTTCTTT. This rearrangement joins TRBV29-1 to TRBJ1-1; D is unclear. Trimming cost V 8 bases and J 4 bases, with 14 bases left between them. The CDR3 totals 12 residues. The germline V gene encodes CDR1 SQVTM and CDR2 ANQGSEA.

The J gene is TRBJ2-1, the V gene TRBV20-1; no firm D call. CDR1 is DFQATT and CDR2 is SNEGSKA in the germline V gene (reference sequence). Between the trimmed V and J ends, which lost 7 bases and 16 bases, there was a span of 11 bases. CDR3 length: 8 residues. The CDR3, as DNA: TGCAGTGTACCGCCCCACTTCTTC. Translation: CSVPPHFF.

This clonotype has at least ten counts. The CDR3 reads CASSLVARDEQYF. The CDR3 DNA reads TGTGCCAGCAGCTTAGTCGCCAGGGACGAGCAGTACTTC. The chain has TRBV11-2 and TRBJ2-7; a weak D match, TRBD1 (5 bases). The CDR3 length is 13 residues. Germline lookup yields CDR1 SGHAT and CDR2 FQNNGV. V was trimmed by 1 base and J by 5 bases, leaving 9 bases between them.

This clonotype was seen a few times. The chain joins TRBV6-1 to TRBJ1-5; D gene uncertain. Trimming took 3 bases from V and 11 from J, leaving 20 bases between them. There are 15 residues in the CDR3. Per germline, CDR1 MNHNS and CDR2 SASEGT. This CDR3 reads CASSDPLSSGKSQHF. CDR3 in DNA: TGTGCCAGCAGTGACCCCCTTTCCTCGGGGAAGTCCCAGCATTTT.

At least ten counts were recorded for this clonotype. This chain joins TRBV5-5 and TRBJ1-2; D gene uncertain. The V gene lost 0 bases and the J gene lost 8 bases, with 8 bases spanning the gap. Germline V gene sequence: CDR1 SGHKS, CDR2 YYEKEE (reference sequence). This CDR3 comprises 12 residues. The CDR3 DNA follows: TGTGCCAGCAGCTTGGGGGGTAGGGGCTACACCTTC. It is translated as CASSLGGRGYTF.

This clonotype was counted a few times. The CDR3 DNA is TGTGCCAGCAGCGTAGGACAGGGGGGTTCTGGAAACACCATATATTTT. Amino acids: CASSVGQGGSGNTIYF. The V gene is TRBV9, the J gene TRBJ1-3, with TRBD1 matching over 9 bases. Losses at the gene ends were 0 bases for V and 1 base for J; bases not matched to a gene: 2. The CDR3 loop spans 16 amino acids. Germline V gene data show CDR1 as SGDLS and CDR2 as YYNGEE.

The chain recombines TRBV11-2 with TRBJ1-6, with D uncertain. The CDR3 extends over 14 amino acids. CDR1 SGHAT and CDR2 FQNNGV come from the germline V gene. V dropped 6 bases and J dropped 8 bases, with 14 bases sitting between them. In nucleotides, the CDR3 is TGTGCCAGCAGTTACGAACGACGGGATTCACCCCTCCACTTT. Its protein is CASSYERRDSPLHF.

This clonotype occurred many times. The rearrangement links TRBV9 to TRBJ2-5; TRBD2 aligns across 9 bases. CDR1 and CDR2 from the germline V gene are SGDLS and YYNGEE. V was pared by 0 bases and J by 3 bases, with 9 bases of the junction left unmatched. CDR3 length equals 17 residues. CDR3 in DNA: TGTGCCAGCAGCGTAGGTGGTAGCGGGAGTAGCGAAGAGACCCAGTACTTC. Amino acids: CASSVGGSGSSEETQYF.

This clonotype was counted many times. This chain connects TRBV30 to TRBJ1-5; unclear D gene. The germline V gene encodes CDR1 GTSNPN and CDR2 SVGIG (reference sequence). This CDR3 region has 15 residues. Trimming removed 0 bases at V and 4 bases at J, with 13 bases between. The CDR3 DNA reads as TGTGCCTGGAGTGTAAAGTTTCCGGGGAATCAGCCCCAGCATTTT. This sequence encodes CAWSVKFPGNQPQHF. The entire variable domain, with the rest obtained from reference TRBV30 and TRBJ1-5, is as follows: SQTIHQWPATLVQPVGSPLSLECTVEGTSNPNLYWYRQAAGRGLQLLFYSVGIGQISSEVPQNLSASRPQDRQFILSSKKLLLSDSGFYLCAWSVKFPGNQPQHFGDGTRLSIL.

In this sample, this clonotype turned up many times. The chain joins TRBV2 to TRBJ2-3; 8 bases match TRBD1. Germline V lookup: CDR1 SNHLY, CDR2 FYNNEI. Unmatched junction bases numbered 4, after V lost 4 bases and J lost 4 bases. The CDR3 has 14 amino acids. In DNA, the CDR3 is TGTGCCAGCAGTGCTCAGGGGGCATCAGATACGCAGTATTTT. It specifies CASSAQGASDTQYF.

The table lists this clonotype with a few counts. The chain employs TRBV24-1 and TRBJ1-6; TRBD1 matches 10 bases. CDR1 KGHDR and CDR2 SFDVKD come from the germline V gene. CDR3 length equals 16 residues. The V segment lost 4 bases and the J segment 10 bases; nucleotides outside the gene matches: 9. The CDR3 DNA reads as TGTGCCACCAGTGAAAGCCGGACAGGGGGGCGGTCACCCCTCCACTTT. Protein: CATSESRTGGRSPLHF.